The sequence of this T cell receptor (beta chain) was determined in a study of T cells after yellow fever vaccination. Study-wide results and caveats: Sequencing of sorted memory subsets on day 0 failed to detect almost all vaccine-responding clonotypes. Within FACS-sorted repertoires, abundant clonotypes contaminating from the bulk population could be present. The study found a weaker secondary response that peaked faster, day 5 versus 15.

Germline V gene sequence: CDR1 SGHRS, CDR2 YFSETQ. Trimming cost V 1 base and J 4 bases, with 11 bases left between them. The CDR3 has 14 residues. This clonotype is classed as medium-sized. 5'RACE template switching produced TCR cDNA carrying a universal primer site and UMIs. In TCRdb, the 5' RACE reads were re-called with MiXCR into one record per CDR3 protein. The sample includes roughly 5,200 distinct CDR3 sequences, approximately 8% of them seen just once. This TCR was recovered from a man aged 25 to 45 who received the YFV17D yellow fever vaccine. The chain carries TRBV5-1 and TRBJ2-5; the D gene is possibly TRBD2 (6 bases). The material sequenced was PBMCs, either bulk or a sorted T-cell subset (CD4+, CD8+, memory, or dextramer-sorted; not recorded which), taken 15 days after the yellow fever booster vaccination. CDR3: CASSLPGLPETQYF. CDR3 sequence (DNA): TGCGCCAGCAGCTTGCCGGGACTTCCAGAGACCCAGTACTTC. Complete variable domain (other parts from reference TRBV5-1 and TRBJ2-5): KAGVTQTPRYLIKTRGQQVTLSCSPISGHRSVSWYQQTPGQGLQFLFEYFSETQRNKGNFPGRFSGRQFSNSRSEMNVSTLELGDSALYLCASSLPGLPETQYFGPGTRLLVL.